This T cell receptor (beta chain) comes out of a study of cytomegalovirus exposure and HLA in healthy donors. Study-level points and caveats: Reports described diagnosis of cytomegalovirus status by the classifier as highly specific and sensitive. The finding came from a later analysis; first-cohort TCR clusters tended to co-occur in the 130 or so validation repertoires. Cytomegalovirus-associated TCR beta chains were listed, numbering 150 to 200.

Assay used: immunoSEQ multiplex PCR; TCRdb lists only in-frame clones, some missing. Of over 130,000 clones in the sample, about 88% were seen once. A single count supports this clone. Its antigen remains unidentified. The length of the CDR3 is 16 residues. V trimming: 5 bases; J trimming: 3 bases; junction bases outside the gene matches: 8. Germline lookup yields CDR1 KGHSH and CDR2 LQKENI. V gene TRBV18 combines with J gene TRBJ2-1; TRBD1 agrees at 9 bases. Source material: PBMCs. The TCR comes from a man aged 18 to 29 in good health and CMV-seropositive. CDR3: CASSEKGTGNYNEQFF. CDR3 nucleotides: TGTGCCAGCTCAGAAAAAGGGACAGGGAACTACAATGAGCAGTTCTTC.